This passage covers 22 T cell receptor beta chains from one sample sequenced in a study of shared T cell receptors in the human thymus. Clones were sequenced by immunoSEQ multiplex PCR, and TCRdb holds only the in-frame ones, with some missing. This table has roughly 550,000 clones, about 84% appearing once. In addition, the sample was reused for a study of human thymus T cells.

Input material: thymocytes. The receptors shown here come from a boy less than two years old with a congenital heart defect.

The chain couples TRBV19 to TRBJ1-5, with D possibly being TRBD1 (6 bases). The CDR3 is 15 residues long. Deletions cut 1 base from V and 5 bases from J, with 12 bases between. Per the germline V gene, CDR1 is LNHDA and CDR2 is SQIVND (reference sequence). The CDR3 nucleotides read TGTGCCAGTAGTATAGTGGGGGGGGGCGATCAGCCCCAGCATTTT. Translation gives CASSIVGGGDQPQHF. Drawing the rest from reference TRBV19 and TRBJ1-5, the complete variable domain is DGGITQSPKYLFRKEGQNVTLSCEQNLNHDAMYWYRQDPGQGLRLIYYSQIVNDFQKGDIAEGYSVSREKKESFPLTVTSAQKNPTAFYLCASSIVGGGDQPQHFGDGTRLSIL.

This clone was detected a few times. The gene calls are TRBV4-1 and TRBJ1-1, with D tentatively TRBD1 (6 bases). The CDR3 totals 15 residues. V lost 1 base to trimming and J lost 5 bases, with 14 bases between them. CDR1 and CDR2 from the germline V gene are MGHRA and YSYEKL. The CDR3 sequence is CASSQAAQGWTEAFF. The CDR3 DNA follows: TGCGCCAGCAGCCAAGCGGCCCAGGGGTGGACTGAAGCTTTCTTT.

This clone was seen a few times. This sequence joins TRBV4-3 and TRBJ1-3; 8 bases are shared with TRBD1. CDR3 size: 15 residues. The germline CDR1 and CDR2 sequences are LGHNA and YSLEER. The V and J ends lost 3 bases and 1 base, in that order; junction bases with no gene match: 2. The CDR3 spells CASSQQGASGNTIYF. The CDR3 DNA reads as TGCGCCAGCAGCCAGCAGGGGGCGTCTGGAAACACCATATATTTT.

The chain couples TRBV5-1 to TRBJ2-5, with D perhaps matching TRBD1 (6 bases). Germline CDR1 reads SGHRS; CDR2 reads YFSETQ. V lost 7 bases, J lost 2 bases, and 15 bases lay in between. This CDR3 region has 14 residues. CDR3: CASRPGAKQETQYF. Written as DNA, the CDR3 is TGCGCCAGCCGACCAGGGGCTAAACAAGAGACCCAGTACTTC.

The chain carries TRBV30 and TRBJ2-1; 7 nucleotides line up with TRBD2. Germline CDR1 reads GTSNPN; CDR2 reads SVGIG (reference sequence). V gave up 8 bases and J gave up 4 bases; unmatched junction bases: 14. This CDR3 is 15 amino acids long. CDR3 amino acids: CARTAGDRLYNEQFF. The CDR3, as DNA: TGTGCCCGTACGGCGGGAGACAGACTTTACAATGAGCAGTTCTTC.

J is TRBJ2-2 and V is TRBV7-2; weak D call: TRBD1 (6 bases). V shed 5 bases and J shed 1 base, with 11 bases lying between them. The CDR3 covers 15 residues. Germline-derived CDR1 and CDR2 are SGHTA and FQGNSA. The CDR3 nucleotides are TGTGCCAGCAGCCCACAGGGCCGGAACACCGGGGAGCTGTTTTTT. Encoded protein: CASSPQGRNTGELFF.

The chain employs TRBV4-3 and TRBJ2-7; tentative D call: TRBD2 (6 bases). This CDR3 has 15 amino acids. Germline V gene data show CDR1 as LGHNA and CDR2 as YSLEER. Trimming stripped 4 bases from V and 7 bases from J, with 20 bases between. In nucleotides, the CDR3 is TGCGCCAGCAGCCTAGCGGTTTATCCCCCGGGGGAGCAGTACTTC. Translated: CASSLAVYPPGEQYF.

V gene TRBV27 combines with J gene TRBJ1-6; D is possibly TRBD1 (6 bases). Germline V CDR1 and CDR2: MNHEY, SMNVEV (reference sequence). There are 21 residues in the CDR3. V was trimmed by 1 base and J by 0 bases, leaving 22 bases between them. DNA of the CDR3: TGTGCCAGCAGTTTATTTCTGCCTTTCGGACAGCCGAGCTCCTATAATTCACCCCTCCACTTT. It is translated as CASSLFLPFGQPSSYNSPLHF.

In this sample, this clone turned up a few times. CDR3 protein: CASSMISGGLQETQYF. For the CDR3, the DNA is TGTGCCAGTAGTATGATCAGCGGGGGACTCCAAGAGACCCAGTACTTC. This chain joins TRBV19 and TRBJ2-5, with 8 bases identical to TRBD2. The CDR3 consists of 16 residues. Germline lookup yields CDR1 LNHDA and CDR2 SQIVND (reference sequence). The ends lost 3 bases at V and 1 base at J; junction bases unmatched: 7.

This clone has only one observation. The V gene is TRBV18, the J gene TRBJ1-1, with D possibly being TRBD1 (5 bases). Germline V CDR1 and CDR2: KGHSH, LQKENI. Trimming pared 2 bases from V and 4 bases from J, leaving 17 bases between. CDR3 size: 16 residues. The CDR3, as DNA: TGTGCCAGCTCACCATCATCCGACAGAGAAGGCACTGAAGCTTTCTTT. As protein: CASSPSSDREGTEAFF.

V is TRBV4-1 and J is TRBJ2-7; 8 nucleotides match TRBD1. J lost 2 bases, V lost 3 bases, and 12 bases had no gene match. The CDR3 is 17 residues long. The germline V gene has CDR1 MGHRA and CDR2 YSYEKL. In DNA, the CDR3 is TGCGCCAGCAGCCACCTCATTTCGCACAGGGGGACCTACGAGCAGTACTTC. Protein: CASSHLISHRGTYEQYF.

CDR3 protein: CSVLVTGGSDEQFF. The CDR3 DNA reads TGCAGCGTTCTGGTGACCGGAGGTTCGGATGAGCAGTTCTTC. The gene calls are TRBV29-1 and TRBJ2-1, with D possibly TRBD2 on 5 matching bases. The germline V gene has CDR1 SQVTM and CDR2 ANQGSEA. Trimming removed 5 bases from V and 8 bases from J, with 19 bases in between. CDR3 length: 14 residues.

The chain links TRBV2 to TRBJ1-1; 8 bases are a match to TRBD1. Germline CDR1 reads SNHLY; CDR2 reads FYNNEI. V was clipped by 6 bases and J by 0 bases; unmatched bases: 3. The CDR3 contains 14 residues. The CDR3 region has the DNA TGTGCCAGCAGGAGGACAGGGCTGAACACTGAAGCTTTCTTT. Encoded protein: CASRRTGLNTEAFF.

Notes on this clone: The germline gene is not matched at one end of the junction; a read error may be the cause. The rearrangement links TRBV27 to TRBJ2-1; D unresolved. The CDR3 covers 12 residues. Germline loops: CDR1 MNHEY, CDR2 SMNVEV (reference sequence). CDR3 sequence reads: CASGLLHNEQFF. The DNA of the CDR3 is TGTGCCAGCGGTTTACTCCACAATGAGCAGTTCTTC.

The chain joins TRBV27 to TRBJ1-2, with 10 nucleotides matching TRBD1. Germline CDR1 and CDR2: MNHEY and SMNVEV (reference sequence). Trimming took 5 bases from V and 8 from J; bases not matched to a gene: 11. This CDR3 contains 15 residues. The CDR3, as DNA: TGTGCCAGCAGTCCCCGGGACAGGGGCTTGGAAGGCTACACCTTC. As protein: CASSPRDRGLEGYTF.

The chain recombines TRBV2 with TRBJ2-7; D is perhaps TRBD2 (6 bases). Germline V lookup: CDR1 SNHLY, CDR2 FYNNEI. The V gene lost 11 bases and the J gene lost 3 bases, with 14 bases spanning the gap. This CDR3 has 12 residues. The CDR3 DNA reads as TGTGCCTCGGGCGGGACCTACTACGAGCAGTACTTC. It is translated as CASGGTYYEQYF.

The V call is TRBV6-5, the J call TRBJ2-7; a weak D match, TRBD1 (5 bases). Germline V CDR1 and CDR2: MNHEY, SVGAGI. The V gene lost 6 bases and the J gene lost 2 bases, with 14 bases spanning the gap. The CDR3 is made up of 14 amino acids. The CDR3 loop is CASRTLVGPYEQYF. The CDR3 DNA reads TGTGCCAGCAGAACCCTGGTGGGGCCCTACGAGCAGTACTTC.

This clone occurred once. The chain has TRBV11-2 and TRBJ1-2; D not resolved. Germline V lookup: CDR1 SGHAT, CDR2 FQNNGV. Trimming shortened V by 5 bases and J by 0 bases, and 22 bases separated the two germline ends. The CDR3 is 18 residues long. Here the CDR3 reads CASSTTPDSLRANYGYTF. The CDR3, as DNA: TGTGCCAGCAGCACTACCCCGGACTCCCTGAGAGCTAACTATGGCTACACCTTC.

This chain connects TRBV4-3 to TRBJ2-1, with 9 bases matching TRBD2. The V segment lost 0 bases and the J segment 0 bases; nucleotides outside the gene matches: 15. The CDR3 length is 21 residues. Germline values: CDR1 LGHNA, CDR2 YSLEER. CDR3 in amino acids: CASSQDRTEVAGAPSYNEQFF. CDR3 sequence (DNA): TGCGCCAGCAGCCAAGATAGGACTGAGGTAGCGGGAGCTCCCTCCTACAATGAGCAGTTCTTC.

J is TRBJ1-5 and V is TRBV15, with a possible D match to TRBD1 (5 bases). Germline CDR1 is LNHNV and CDR2 is YYDKDF (reference sequence). Trimming cost V 0 bases and J 2 bases, with 8 bases left between them. CDR3 length: 15 amino acids. CDR3 loop: CATSRDARGNQPQHF. The DNA of the CDR3 is TGTGCCACCAGCAGAGATGCCAGGGGCAATCAGCCCCAGCATTTT. Combining the CDR3 with reference TRBV15 and TRBJ1-5 gives the whole variable domain DAMVIQNPRYQVTQFGKPVTLSCSQTLNHNVMYWYQQKSSQAPKLLFHYYDKDFNNEADTPDNFQSRRPNTSFCFLDIRSPGLGDTAMYLCATSRDARGNQPQHFGDGTRLSIL.

This chain joins TRBV15 and TRBJ1-5; D possibly corresponds to TRBD1 (6 bases). CDR1 and CDR2 (germline): LNHNV, YYDKDF (reference sequence). CDR3 size: 13 residues. Trimming removed 5 bases from V and 4 bases from J, with 9 bases in between. The CDR3 spells CATSGRGNQPQHF. The CDR3 DNA is TGTGCCACCAGCGGAAGGGGGAATCAGCCCCAGCATTTT.

This chain joins TRBV9 and TRBJ2-5; D possibly corresponds to TRBD2 (5 bases). V shed 5 bases and J shed 1 base, with 6 bases lying between them. CDR1 is SGDLS and CDR2 is YYNGEE in the germline V gene. The CDR3 runs to 12 residues. CDR3 DNA: TGTGCCAGCAGTGGACTCCAAGAGACCCAGTACTTC. This sequence encodes CASSGLQETQYF. The full variable domain, its missing parts supplied by reference TRBV9 and TRBJ2-5, is DSGVTQTPKHLITATGQRVTLRCSPRSGDLSVYWYQQSLDQGLQFLIQYYNGEERAKGNILERFSAQQFPDLHSELNLSSLELGDSALYFCASSGLQETQYFGPGTRLLVL.